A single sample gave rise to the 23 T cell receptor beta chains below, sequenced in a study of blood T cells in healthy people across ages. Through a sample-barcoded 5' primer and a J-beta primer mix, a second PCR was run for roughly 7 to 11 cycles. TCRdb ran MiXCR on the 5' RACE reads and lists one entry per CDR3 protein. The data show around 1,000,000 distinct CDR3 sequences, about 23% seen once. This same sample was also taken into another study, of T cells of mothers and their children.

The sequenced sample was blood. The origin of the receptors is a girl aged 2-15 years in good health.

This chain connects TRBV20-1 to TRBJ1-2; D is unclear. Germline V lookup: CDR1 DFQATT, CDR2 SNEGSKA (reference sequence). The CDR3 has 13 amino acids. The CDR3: CAPRDGSPYGYTF. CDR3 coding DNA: TGCGCCCCAAGAGACGGGTCGCCCTATGGCTACACCTTC.

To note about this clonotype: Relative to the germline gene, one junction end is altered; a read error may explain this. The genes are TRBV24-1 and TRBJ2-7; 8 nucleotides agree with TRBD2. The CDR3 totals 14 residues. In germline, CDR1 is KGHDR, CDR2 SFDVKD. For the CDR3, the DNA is TGTGCCGCCAGTGCCTCGGGAGGGCCCTACGAGCAGTACTTC. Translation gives CAASASGGPYEQYF.

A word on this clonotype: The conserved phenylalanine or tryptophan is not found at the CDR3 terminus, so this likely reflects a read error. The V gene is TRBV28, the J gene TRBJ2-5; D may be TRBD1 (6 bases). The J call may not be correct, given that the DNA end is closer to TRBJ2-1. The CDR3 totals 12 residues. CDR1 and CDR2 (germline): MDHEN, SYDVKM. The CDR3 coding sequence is TGTGCCAGCAGTTCTACAGGGAGCAAGCAGTTCCTC. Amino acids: CASSSTGSKQFL.

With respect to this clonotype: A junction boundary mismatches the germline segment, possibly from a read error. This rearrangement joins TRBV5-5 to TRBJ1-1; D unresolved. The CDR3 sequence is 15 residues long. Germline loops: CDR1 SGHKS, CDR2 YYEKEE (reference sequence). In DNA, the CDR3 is TGTGCCAGCAGTTTTCCACCAGCTCCGAACACTGTAGCTTTCTTT. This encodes CASSFPPAPNTVAFF.

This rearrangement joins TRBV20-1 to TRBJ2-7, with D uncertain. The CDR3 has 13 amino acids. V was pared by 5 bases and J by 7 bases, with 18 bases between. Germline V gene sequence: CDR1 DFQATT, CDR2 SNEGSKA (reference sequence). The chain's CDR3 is CSAPGPDWEEQYF. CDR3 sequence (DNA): TGCAGTGCTCCCGGACCCGACTGGGAAGAGCAGTACTTC.

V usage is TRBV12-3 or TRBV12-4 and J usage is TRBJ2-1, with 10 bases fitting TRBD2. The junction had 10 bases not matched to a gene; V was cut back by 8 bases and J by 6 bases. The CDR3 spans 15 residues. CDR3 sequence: CASFGPSGGFNEQFF. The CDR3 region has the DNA TGTGCCAGCTTCGGCCCTAGCGGGGGCTTCAATGAGCAGTTCTTC.

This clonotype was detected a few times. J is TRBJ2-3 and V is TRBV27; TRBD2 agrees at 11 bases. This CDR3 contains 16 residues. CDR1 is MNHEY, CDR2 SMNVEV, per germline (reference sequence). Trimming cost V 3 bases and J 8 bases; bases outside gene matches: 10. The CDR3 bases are TGTGCCAGCAGTTTCTCCGCCGGGACTAGCGGAACTACGCAGTATTTT. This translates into CASSFSAGTSGTTQYF.

In nucleotides, the CDR3 is TGCAGTGCTACCGGGAGAAGCTCCTACGAGCAGTACTTC. The encoded protein is CSATGRSSYEQYF. The chain uses TRBV20-1 and TRBJ2-7, with D maybe TRBD2 (6 bases). Germline V CDR1 and CDR2: DFQATT, SNEGSKA (reference sequence). This CDR3 comprises 13 residues. V was clipped by 4 bases and J by 0 bases, with 10 bases between them.

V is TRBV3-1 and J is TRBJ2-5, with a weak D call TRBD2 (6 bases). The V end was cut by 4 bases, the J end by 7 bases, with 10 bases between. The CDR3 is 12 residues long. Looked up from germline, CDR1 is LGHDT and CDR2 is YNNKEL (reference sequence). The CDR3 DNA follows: TGTGCCAGCAGCCTTAAGGAGGGGACCCAGTACTTC. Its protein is CASSLKEGTQYF.

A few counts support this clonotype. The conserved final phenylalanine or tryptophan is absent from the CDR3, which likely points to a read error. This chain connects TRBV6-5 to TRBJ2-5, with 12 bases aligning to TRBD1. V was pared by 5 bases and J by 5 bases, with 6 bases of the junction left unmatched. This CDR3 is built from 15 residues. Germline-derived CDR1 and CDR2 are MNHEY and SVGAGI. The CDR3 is CASSTGTGGVETQYL. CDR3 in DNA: TGTGCCAGCAGTACCGGGACAGGGGGCGTCGAGACCCAGTACCTC.

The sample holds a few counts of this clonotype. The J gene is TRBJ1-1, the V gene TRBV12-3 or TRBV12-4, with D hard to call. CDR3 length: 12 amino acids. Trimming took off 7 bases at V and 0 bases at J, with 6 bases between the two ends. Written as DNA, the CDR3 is TGTGCCAGCAAGCTCATGAACACTGAAGCTTTCTTT. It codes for CASKLMNTEAFF.

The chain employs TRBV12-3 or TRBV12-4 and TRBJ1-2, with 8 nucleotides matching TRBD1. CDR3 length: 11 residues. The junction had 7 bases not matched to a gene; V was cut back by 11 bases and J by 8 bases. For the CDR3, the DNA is TGTGCCGCCTCCGACAGGGGAGGCTACACCTTC. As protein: CAASDRGGYTF.

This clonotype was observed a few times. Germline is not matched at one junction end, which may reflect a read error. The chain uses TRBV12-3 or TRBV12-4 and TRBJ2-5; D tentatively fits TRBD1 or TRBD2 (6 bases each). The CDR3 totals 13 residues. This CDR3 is CASSRGRQETQCF. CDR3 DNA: TGTGCCAGCAGCCGGGGGCGGCAAGAGACCCAGTGCTTC.

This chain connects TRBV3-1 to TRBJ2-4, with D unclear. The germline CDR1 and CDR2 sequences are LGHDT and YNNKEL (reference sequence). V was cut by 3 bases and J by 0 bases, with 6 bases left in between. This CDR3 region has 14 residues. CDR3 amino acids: CASSQPAAKNIQYF. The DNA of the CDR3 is TGTGCCAGCAGCCAGCCGGCAGCCAAAAACATTCAGTACTTC.

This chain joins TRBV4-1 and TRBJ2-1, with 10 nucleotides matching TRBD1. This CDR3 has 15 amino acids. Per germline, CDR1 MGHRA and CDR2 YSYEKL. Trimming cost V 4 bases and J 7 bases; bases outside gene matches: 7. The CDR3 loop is CASSRSRQGANEQFF. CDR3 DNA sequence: TGCGCCAGCAGCCGCTCGAGACAGGGGGCTAATGAGCAGTTCTTC.

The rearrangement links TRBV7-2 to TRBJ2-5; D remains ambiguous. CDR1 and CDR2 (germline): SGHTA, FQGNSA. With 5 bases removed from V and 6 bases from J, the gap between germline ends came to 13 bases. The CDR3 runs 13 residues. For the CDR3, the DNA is TGTGCCAGCAGCCAGGAGATGTTGCAGACCCAGTACTTC. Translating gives CASSQEMLQTQYF.

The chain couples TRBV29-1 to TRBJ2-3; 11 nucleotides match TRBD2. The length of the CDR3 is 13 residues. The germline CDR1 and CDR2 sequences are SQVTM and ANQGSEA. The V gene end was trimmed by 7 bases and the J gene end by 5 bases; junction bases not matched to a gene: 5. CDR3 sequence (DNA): TGCAGCGCCCTAGCGGGAGGTGAAGATACGCAGTATTTT. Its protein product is CSALAGGEDTQYF.

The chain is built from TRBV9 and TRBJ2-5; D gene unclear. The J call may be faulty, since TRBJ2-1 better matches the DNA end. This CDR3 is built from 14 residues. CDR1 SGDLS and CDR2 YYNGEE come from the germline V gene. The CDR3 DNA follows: TGTGCCAGCAGCGTAGCTGATTGGAATAGTGAGCAGTTCTTC. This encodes CASSVADWNSEQFF.

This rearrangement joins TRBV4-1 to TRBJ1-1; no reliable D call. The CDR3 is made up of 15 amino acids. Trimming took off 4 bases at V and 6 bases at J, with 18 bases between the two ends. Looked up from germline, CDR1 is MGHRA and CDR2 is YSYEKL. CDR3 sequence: CASSPAEQFDPEAFF. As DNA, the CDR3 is TGCGCCAGCAGCCCCGCAGAGCAGTTCGACCCTGAAGCTTTCTTT.

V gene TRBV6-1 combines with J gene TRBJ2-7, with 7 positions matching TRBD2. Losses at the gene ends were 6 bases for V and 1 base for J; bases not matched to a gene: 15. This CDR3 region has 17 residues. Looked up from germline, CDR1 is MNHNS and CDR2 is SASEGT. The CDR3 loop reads CASSALLYGEGSYEQYF. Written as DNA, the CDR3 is TGTGCCAGCAGCGCCCTTCTCTACGGGGAGGGATCCTACGAGCAGTACTTC.

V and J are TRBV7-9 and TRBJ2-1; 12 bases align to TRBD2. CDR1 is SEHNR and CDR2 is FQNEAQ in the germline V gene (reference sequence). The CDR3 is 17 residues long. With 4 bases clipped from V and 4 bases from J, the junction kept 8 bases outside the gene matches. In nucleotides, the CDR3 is TGTGCCAGCAGCTCGACTAGCGGGGGCCCATTGTACAATGAGCAGTTCTTC. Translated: CASSSTSGGPLYNEQFF.

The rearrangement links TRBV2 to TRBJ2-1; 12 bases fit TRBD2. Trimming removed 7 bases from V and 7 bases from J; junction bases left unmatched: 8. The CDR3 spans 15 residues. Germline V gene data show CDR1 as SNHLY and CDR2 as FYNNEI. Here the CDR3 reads CASTLLAGGSNEQFF. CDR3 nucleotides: TGTGCCAGCACCCTCCTAGCGGGGGGGTCGAATGAGCAGTTCTTC.

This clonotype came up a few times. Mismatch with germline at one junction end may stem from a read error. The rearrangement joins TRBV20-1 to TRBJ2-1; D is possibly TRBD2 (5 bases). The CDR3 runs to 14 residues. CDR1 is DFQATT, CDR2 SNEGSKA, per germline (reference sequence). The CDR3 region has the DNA TGCAGTGCTAGCATGGGGAGCTCCTACAATGAACAGTTCTTC. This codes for CSASMGSSYNEQFF.